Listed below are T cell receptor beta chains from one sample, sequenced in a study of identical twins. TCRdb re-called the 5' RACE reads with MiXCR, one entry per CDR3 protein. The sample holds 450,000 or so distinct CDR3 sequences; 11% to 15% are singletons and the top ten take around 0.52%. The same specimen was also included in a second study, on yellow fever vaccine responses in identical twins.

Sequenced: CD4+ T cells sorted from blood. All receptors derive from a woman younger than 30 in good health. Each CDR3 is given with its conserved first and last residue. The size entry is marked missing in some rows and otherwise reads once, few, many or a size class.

CASSHGTDSRSYNEQFF | NA | TRBV4-2
CASTPFDRENYGYTF | many | TRBV5-1
CASSWGTDSNQPQHF | NA | TRBV5-1
CARSRGPASGRFPYEQYF | NA | TRBV12-3/TRBV12-4
CASGLVQGGTGELFF | NA | TRBV12-5
CASSTGLAGVEEQYF | few | TRBV5-1
CASSPMTSGGLETQYF | many | TRBV5-1
CASSQGVLYEQYF | many | TRBV4-2
CASSPRQATDTQYF | NA | TRBV19
CSASSLGPNKNIQYF | NA | TRBV20-1
CASSSRDRVGDEQYF | many | TRBV25-1
CASSPHPRNTGELFF | NA | TRBV7-9
CASSQGGREQFF | few | TRBV7-3
CASNPQNTGELFF | few | TRBV28
CASNRGPGELFF | NA | TRBV6-2/TRBV6-3
CASRLAGGAGTEAFF | NA | TRBV27
CASSEMGSGRGETQYF | few | TRBV10-2
CSVDIYGTTNYGYTF | few | TRBV29-1
CASSVDWRTGHREQYF | few | TRBV9
CASSQLRDTEAFF | NA | TRBV3-1
CASSAKLAGGYNEQFF | few | TRBV5-5
CASSSGPGDQPQHF | few | TRBV7-9
CASSLGADQETQYF | NA | TRBV9
CAISDYTSNTGELFF | many | TRBV10-3
CSAESLDRGDQPQHF | few | TRBV20-1
CASSFGQEAYGYTF | NA | TRBV5-5
CASSINEQFF | many | TRBV2
CASSEDVAGANVLTF | NA | TRBV2
CASSLDRRGTSYEQYF | NA | TRBV5-1
CAISEGGTGANEQFF | NA | TRBV10-3
CASSLEGQGSYGYTF | few | TRBV5-1
CASTIAGTGVGEQFF | few | TRBV5-1